Listed below are T cell receptor beta chains from one sample, sequenced in a study of blood T cell repertoires in COVID-19. Sequencing used immunoSEQ multiplex PCR; TCRdb keeps in-frame clones, though not all of them. The data contain about 74,000 clones, around nine tenths of them singletons. What was sequenced was peripheral blood. These receptors were obtained from a woman aged 80 or over with active or convalescent COVID-19. The CDR3 runs from the conserved cysteine through the conserved F or W. D genes are given only for firm matches. Clone size is stated in some rows and not others, as once, few, many or a class when expanded.

-,TRBJ2-1,-,TRBV5-1,TGCGCCAGCGGGCCCCGGGACTTAGTCTATGAGCAGTTCTTC,CASGPRDLVYEQFF
-,TRBJ2-3,TRBD2,TRBV9,TGTGCCAGCAGCCAGCGCGGGACTAGCAATGCAGATACGCAGTATTTT,CASSQRGTSNADTQYF
few,TRBJ2-1,TRBD2,TRBV24-1,TGTGCCACCAGTGGTCCAGCGGGGTGGTTCTTC,CATSGPAGWFF
-,TRBJ2-5,TRBD2,TRBV6-5,TGTGCCAGCAGTCCGGGGGGGGAGACCCAGTACTTC,CASSPGGETQYF
-,TRBJ2-3,-,TRBV6-4,TGTGCCAGCAGGGTTGACGGGGGTACAGATACGCAGTATTTT,CASRVDGGTDTQYF
-,TRBJ1-5,TRBD1,TRBV19,TGTGCCAGTAGTATCGACAGGGAGCTCCACCAGCCCCAGCATTTT,CASSIDRELHQPQHF
-,TRBJ1-2,-,TRBV3-1/TRBV3-2,TGTGCCAGCAGCCATCGTCGGGTAGGTCATGGCTACACCTTC,CASSHRRVGHGYTF
-,TRBJ2-5,-,TRBV9,TGTGCCAGCAGCCTACGGCAAGAGACCCAGTACTTC,CASSLRQETQYF
-,TRBJ2-5,-,TRBV3-1/TRBV3-2,TGTGCCAGCAGTCCCCCCTTCCGGGGGGAGACCCAGTACTTC,CASSPPFRGETQYF
once,TRBJ2-2,TRBD2,TRBV9,TGTGCCAGCAGCGCCTCTCCGAGGGCGGGAGGCACCGGGGAGCTGTTTTTT,CASSASPRAGGTGELFF
-,TRBJ2-3,-,TRBV2,TGTGCCAGCAGTGCGCGGGACCGAGGCACAGATACGCAGTATTTT,CASSARDRGTDTQYF
-,TRBJ1-1,TRBD1,TRBV3-1/TRBV3-2,TGTGCCAGCAGCCAAGGACAGGGGTGGGTCGCTTTCTTT,CASSQGQGWVAFF
-,TRBJ2-3,-,TRBV27,TGTGCCAGCAAAAGGGGTCCATCTAGCACAGATACGCAGTATTTT,CASKRGPSSTDTQYF
-,TRBJ1-2,-,TRBV7-2,TGTGCCAGCAGCCCTTCAGGGCTGTATGGCTACACCTTC,CASSPSGLYGYTF
-,TRBJ2-5,TRBD2,TRBV7-2,TGTGCCAGCAGCCTTGGACTAGCCGGCGAGACCCAGTACTTC,CASSLGLAGETQYF
-,TRBJ1-2,-,TRBV28,TGTGCCAGCAGTTTATTCGGCGGTGAACTTCAGGGGTTGGGGGGCTACACCTTC,CASSLFGGELQGLGGYTF
once,TRBJ1-2,-,TRBV30,TGTGCCTGGGGAAATAGATGGGCCAACTATGGCTACACCTTC,CAWGNRWANYGYTF
few,TRBJ1-5,-,TRBV6-1,TGTGCCAGCAGTGAAGTATATCCGGATCAGCCCCAGCATTTT,CASSEVYPDQPQHF
-,TRBJ2-1,TRBD1,TRBV7-2,TGTGCCAGCAGTTACGACAGGGCCAATGAGCAGTTCTTC,CASSYDRANEQFF
-,TRBJ1-5,TRBD1,TRBV6-2/TRBV6-3,TGTGCCAGCAGTGACAGGGTTAATCAGCCCCAGCATTTT,CASSDRVNQPQHF
-,TRBJ1-2,TRBD1,TRBV6-5,TGTGCCAGCAGTTACCCGGGACAGGGTAGGGATGGCTACACCTTC,CASSYPGQGRDGYTF
-,TRBJ1-6,-,TRBV4-2,TGTGCCAGCAGCCAACTAGACAGTGATAATTCACCCCTCCACTTT,CASSQLDSDNSPLHF
-,TRBJ1-5,TRBD1,TRBV19,TGTGCCAGTAGAGAGACAGGGTTCAATCAGCCCCAGCATTTT,CASRETGFNQPQHF
-,TRBJ1-2,-,TRBV9,TGTGCCAGCAGCGTTACGGGGATGGGCTATGGCTACACCTTC,CASSVTGMGYGYTF
-,TRBJ1-4,-,TRBV2,TGTGCCAGCAGTGACGCGGGATCTAATGAAAAACTGTTTTTT,CASSDAGSNEKLFF
once,TRBJ2-5,TRBD2,TRBV4-1,TGCGCCAGCAGCCGGGGACTAGCGGGGGGCGTCACGGAGACCCAGTACTTC,CASSRGLAGGVTETQYF
-,TRBJ2-7,-,TRBV4-1,TGCGCCAGCAGCCACGTGACAGGCTCCTACGAGCAGTACTTC,CASSHVTGSYEQYF
-,TRBJ2-7,-,TRBV9,TGTGCCAGCAGCGTAGTGGCAGGGGCCTACGAGCAGTACTTC,CASSVVAGAYEQYF
once,TRBJ2-2,-,TRBV4-3,TGCGCCAGCAGCCAAGGACCAGGGACCGGGGAGCTGTTTTTT,CASSQGPGTGELFF
-,TRBJ1-4,-,TRBV30,TGTGCCTGGGGACGTGGGGGGGCGCAGGGGGAAAAACTGTTTTTT,CAWGRGGAQGEKLFF
-,TRBJ2-7,TRBD2,TRBV5-1,TGCGCCAGCACCATTTCGACTAGCGGCTCCTACGAGCAGTACTTC,CASTISTSGSYEQYF
few,TRBJ1-6,-,TRBV5-5,TGTGCCAGCAGGGCAGGGAATTCACCCCTCCACTTT,CASRAGNSPLHF
-,TRBJ2-4,-,TRBV6-2/TRBV6-3,TGTGCCAGCAGTTACTCGAGCAGGGCCAAAAACATTCAGTACTTC,CASSYSSRAKNIQYF
-,TRBJ2-3,TRBD2,TRBV5-1,TGCGCCAGCAGCTTAGCGGGGGGTAATGCAGATACGCAGTATTTT,CASSLAGGNADTQYF
-,TRBJ1-2,-,TRBV11-2,TGTGCCAGCAGCTTCGCTCTGGAGGGTAACTATGGCTACACCTTC,CASSFALEGNYGYTF
-,TRBJ2-6,-,TRBV19,TGTGCCAGTAGCAGTTGGACAGTCATCTCTGGGGCCAACGTCCTGACTTTC,CASSSWTVISGANVLTF
-,TRBJ2-3,-,TRBV28,TGTGCCAGCAGCCCTCTAGCACCCACAGATACGCAGTATTTT,CASSPLAPTDTQYF
-,TRBJ1-3,-,TRBV5-1,TGCGCCAGCAGCTCGCAGTGGGGAAACACCATATATTTT,CASSSQWGNTIYF
-,TRBJ1-5,-,TRBV7-8,TGTGCCAGCAGCGAAGACAGAGATCAGCCCCAGCATTTT,CASSEDRDQPQHF
-,TRBJ2-3,-,TRBV2,TGTGCCAGCAGTTCCGACAGAAGCACAGATACGCAGTATTTT,CASSSDRSTDTQYF
-,TRBJ2-5,TRBD2,TRBV30,TGTGCCTGGAGCACGAGCGGGGGGTCAGAGACCCAGTACTTC,CAWSTSGGSETQYF
-,TRBJ1-1,-,TRBV19,TGTGCCAGTACCACGAAGACACTCATGAACACTGAAGCTTTCTTT,CASTTKTLMNTEAFF
-,TRBJ1-5,-,TRBV6-5,TGTGCCAGCAGAAGACATCTACAATGGCAGCCCCAGCATTTT,CASRRHLQWQPQHF
-,TRBJ1-1,TRBD1,TRBV18,TGTGCCAGCTCACCAAAGGGACAGTTGAACACTGAAGCTTTCTTT,CASSPKGQLNTEAFF
-,TRBJ2-1,-,TRBV7-2,TGTGCCAGCAGCTTAGAAAGTTGGCCAGGCTCCTACAATGAGCAGTTCTTC,CASSLESWPGSYNEQFF
-,TRBJ2-7,TRBD1,TRBV13,TGTGCCAGCAGCTTTCAAGGCAGGGGGCACGAGCAGTACTTC,CASSFQGRGHEQYF
-,TRBJ2-2,-,TRBV19,TGTGCCAGTAGGCTGGGGCGCCCGCACGGGGAGCTGTTTTTT,CASRLGRPHGELFF
-,TRBJ1-6,TRBD1,TRBV25-1,TGTGCCAGCAGAAAGCAGACAGGGTTGAATTCACCCCTCCACTTT,CASRKQTGLNSPLHF
-,TRBJ2-2,-,TRBV7-2,TGTGCCAGCAGCTCTATCCGACTGAACACCGGGGAGCTGTTTTTT,CASSSIRLNTGELFF
-,TRBJ1-2,TRBD1,TRBV4-3,TGCGCCAGCAGCAGACAGGGCTATTATGGCTACACCTTC,CASSRQGYYGYTF
-,TRBJ2-3,TRBD2,TRBV30,TGTGCCTGGGGGCCGGGACTACCTACAGATACGCAGTATTTT,CAWGPGLPTDTQYF
-,TRBJ2-3,TRBD1,TRBV3-1/TRBV3-2,TGTGCCAGCAGCCCACAGGGGAAATTTACAGATACGCAGTATTTT,CASSPQGKFTDTQYF